The next 10 T cell receptor beta chains were all read from a single sample in a study of cytomegalovirus exposure and HLA in healthy donors. Amplification used 60 Vbeta primers and 13 Jbeta primers. The data were produced by immunoSEQ multiplex PCR, yet TCRdb's version contains in-frame clones alone and is incomplete. The table lists around 130,000 clones, over 60% of them singletons, with around 1.9% in the top ten. The sample comprised PBMCs. The receptors were sampled from a man aged 35 to 55 in good health and CMV-seronegative.

CDR3 loop: CASSYSPEGSYGYTF. The CDR3 DNA follows: TGTGCCAGCAGTTACTCCCCCGAGGGTAGCTATGGCTACACCTTC. The V call is TRBV6-5, the J call TRBJ1-2; D gene unclear. The CDR3 contains 15 residues. Trimming cost V 0 bases and J 4 bases, with 12 bases left between them. Per the germline V gene, CDR1 is MNHEY and CDR2 is SVGAGI.

The chain employs TRBV7-9 and TRBJ2-3, with D perhaps TRBD2 (6 bases). Germline V gene sequence: CDR1 SEHNR, CDR2 FQNEAQ (reference sequence). CDR3 length: 17 amino acids. Trimming cost V 5 bases and J 0 bases, with 18 bases left between them. The CDR3 DNA is TGTGCCAGCAGCATCCGTACTAGCTCCCTTAGCACAGATACGCAGTATTTT. It is translated as CASSIRTSSLSTDTQYF.

The chain is built from TRBV6-6 and TRBJ2-5; D call uncertain. The CDR3 has 12 amino acids. Germline CDR1 MNHNY, CDR2 SVGAGI (reference sequence). V was clipped by 0 bases and J by 5 bases, with 4 bases between them. CDR3 in DNA: TGTGCCAGCAGTTACTCGAGCGAGACCCAGTACTTC. This codes for CASSYSSETQYF.

In its sample, this clone was seen a few times. J is TRBJ2-3 and V is TRBV4-2; TRBD2 aligns across 12 bases. CDR1 is LGHNA and CDR2 is YNFKEQ in the germline V gene. The V segment lost 4 bases and the J segment 3 bases; nucleotides outside the gene matches: 8. This CDR3 contains 17 residues. CDR3 coding DNA: TGTGCCAGCAGCCCTAGCGGGGGGGGTATTCTGACAGATACGCAGTATTTT. This gives the protein CASSPSGGGILTDTQYF.

This chain connects TRBV6-5 to TRBJ2-3; no definite D call. The CDR3 is 14 residues long. V dropped 2 bases and J dropped 2 bases, with 8 bases sitting between them. CDR1 is MNHEY and CDR2 is SVGAGI in the germline V gene. The CDR3 is CASSYTLATDTQYF. DNA for the CDR3: TGTGCCAGCAGTTACACCCTGGCCACAGATACGCAGTATTTT.

A remark on this clone: This specimen includes other DNA sequences encoding the same CDR3. The rearrangement links TRBV28 to TRBJ2-7; 7 nucleotides match TRBD1. Germline CDR1 reads MDHEN; CDR2 reads SYDVKM. V shed 5 bases and J 5 bases; nucleotides not matched to a gene: 12. CDR3 length equals 15 residues. CDR3 amino acids: CASSLAPVGGDEQYF. The CDR3 bases are TGTGCCAGCAGTCTAGCCCCGGTAGGGGGCGACGAGCAGTACTTC.

This clone has more than one count but fewer than ten. The chain links TRBV28 to TRBJ1-2; D is perhaps TRBD1 (5 bases). Trimming cost V 2 bases and J 7 bases, with 14 bases left between them. This CDR3 spans 14 amino acids. Germline-derived CDR1 and CDR2 are MDHEN and SYDVKM. The CDR3, as DNA: TGTGCCAGCAGTTTAGGGGCAGGTTCGGTTGGCTACACCTTC. As protein: CASSLGAGSVGYTF.

The V call is TRBV11-3, the J call TRBJ2-5; TRBD2 agrees at 10 bases. With V trimmed by 3 bases and J by 3 bases, 7 bases remained unmatched. The germline V gene has CDR1 SGHNT and CDR2 YENEEA. There are 16 residues in the CDR3. The CDR3 sequence is CASSLGVAGGEETQYF. The CDR3 DNA sequence: TGTGCCAGCAGCTTGGGGGTAGCGGGAGGCGAAGAGACCCAGTACTTC.

The chain is built from TRBV7-6 and TRBJ1-3; TRBD1 is a possible D gene (6 bases). From germline, CDR1 is SGHVS and CDR2 FNYEAQ. V dropped 5 bases and J dropped 0 bases, with 8 bases sitting between them. The CDR3 sequence is 14 residues long. This CDR3 reads CASSQDSSGNTIYF. CDR3 bases: TGTGCCAGCAGCCAGGACAGCTCTGGAAACACCATATATTTT.

The chain has TRBV6-4 and TRBJ2-2; a possible D gene is TRBD1 (6 bases). The CDR3 length is 15 residues. Trimming left V 0 bases short and J 5 bases short, with 10 bases between. Germline V gene sequence: CDR1 MRHNA, CDR2 SNTAGT. CDR3 amino acids: CASSDSGAGTGELFF. The CDR3 region has the DNA TGTGCCAGCAGTGACTCGGGGGCAGGAACCGGGGAGCTGTTTTTT.